This passage covers 30 T cell receptor beta chains from one sample sequenced in a study of human T cells and chemical hapten exposure. Using its own MiXCR run on the RACE reads, TCRdb lists one record per CDR3 protein. The table records tens of thousands of distinct CDR3 sequences, 8.5% to 10% of them present only once. The time point was: patch test 2, 6 weeks after DPC sensitization. The treatment was: therapeutic diphenylcyclopropenone sensitization with weekly scalp DPC. The sequencing used whole blood, collected in connection with sensitization to the hapten diphenylcyclopropenone (DPC). The origin of the receptors is a woman in her 50s with alopecia areata. Some clones in this sample may be carry-over from other donors' samples.

This clonotype counts as medium-sized. The chain has TRBV6-2 or TRBV6-3 and TRBJ2-7; TRBD1 matches 8 bases. The CDR3 length is 12 residues. V shed 6 bases and J 6 bases; nucleotides not matched to a gene: 4. CDR1 is MNHEY and CDR2 is SVGEGT in the germline V gene. DNA for the CDR3: TGTGCCAGCAGACGACAGGGGCCCGAGCAGTACTTC. It specifies CASRRQGPEQYF.

V gene TRBV27 combines with J gene TRBJ2-1, with 13 bases aligning to TRBD2. The ends lost 3 bases at V and 4 bases at J; junction bases unmatched: 12. Germline loops: CDR1 MNHEY, CDR2 SMNVEV (reference sequence). The CDR3 spans 19 residues. CDR3 DNA: TGTGCCAGCAGTTTCGAGCATTTCGGGACTAGCGGGGCATACAATGAGCAGTTCTTC. This encodes CASSFEHFGTSGAYNEQFF.

This clonotype was picked up one time. A much larger clone lies a single base off, so this may be a read error. The rearrangement uses TRBV20-1 and TRBJ2-7; D gene ambiguous. Germline assignment: CDR1 DFQATT and CDR2 SNEGSKA (reference sequence). There are 14 residues in the CDR3. This chain's CDR3 is CSARPAGPSYEKYF. DNA of the CDR3: TGCAGTGCTAGACCCGCCGGACCCTCCTACGAGAAGTACTTC.

In DNA form, the CDR3 reads TGTGCCACTCTCGACAGGGGGAACACCGGGGAGCTGTTTTTT. Residues: CATLDRGNTGELFF. The chain employs TRBV19 and TRBJ2-2; 8 bases are shared with TRBD1. CDR1 LNHDA and CDR2 SQIVND come from the germline V gene (reference sequence). V was clipped by 10 bases and J by 1 base; unmatched bases: 5. The CDR3 length is 14 residues.

This clonotype was detected only a few times. The chain combines TRBV28 with TRBJ2-7, with 7 bases lining up with TRBD1. The V gene's germline CDR1 is MDHEN and CDR2 SYDVKM. V dropped 8 bases and J dropped 2; count of bases not matched to a gene: 6. The CDR3 runs to 13 residues. CDR3 DNA sequence: TGTGCCAGCCTCCGGGACAGTCCCTACGAGCAGTACTTC. It encodes CASLRDSPYEQYF.

Many counts were recorded for this clonotype. This chain joins TRBV5-5 and TRBJ1-6; a weak D match, TRBD1 (6 bases). This CDR3 is 13 amino acids long. V lost 6 bases, J lost 10 bases, and 14 bases lay in between. From germline, CDR1 is SGHKS and CDR2 YYEKEE (reference sequence). The CDR3 nucleotides read TGTGCCAGCACGGACAGTAAGGGATCACCCCTCCACTTT. It yields the protein CASTDSKGSPLHF.

This chain links TRBV7-9 with TRBJ2-1; D is perhaps TRBD1 (5 bases). This CDR3 comprises 12 residues. Germline V gene data show CDR1 as SEHNR and CDR2 as FQNEAQ (reference sequence). Trimming took off 6 bases at V and 8 bases at J, with 11 bases between the two ends. The CDR3 sequence is CASRPLTDEQFF. In DNA form, the CDR3 reads TGTGCCAGCAGACCCTTGACAGATGAGCAGTTCTTC.

Many counts were recorded for this clonotype. This chain uses TRBV11-2 with TRBJ1-4, with TRBD1 identical over 9 bases. The trim removed 5 bases at V and 8 bases at J, leaving 12 bases unmatched. This CDR3 is built from 16 residues. From germline, CDR1 is SGHAT and CDR2 FQNNGV. The CDR3 sequence is CASSLGTGRASEKLFF. In DNA form, the CDR3 reads TGTGCCAGCAGCCTAGGGACAGGGAGGGCGTCCGAAAAACTGTTTTTT.

In this sample, this clonotype turned up many times. The chain links TRBV7-2 to TRBJ1-5; TRBD1 matches at 8 bases. CDR3 length: 15 amino acids. Germline V gene data show CDR1 as SGHTA and CDR2 as FQGNSA. The V gene end was trimmed by 5 bases and the J gene end by 9 bases; junction bases not matched to a gene: 12. In nucleotides, the CDR3 is TGTGCCAGCAGCCCCAGACAGGGGACGGATCTGCCCCAGCATTTT. Residues: CASSPRQGTDLPQHF.

This clonotype was detected ten times or more. At one boundary the junction diverges from the germline segment, which might be a read error. The chain couples TRBV4-1 to TRBJ2-7, with 11 nucleotides matching TRBD1. In germline, CDR1 is MGHRA, CDR2 YSYEKL. This CDR3 is built from 15 residues. As DNA, the CDR3 is TGTGCCAGCAGCCCAGGACAGGGGGCGCTGAACGAGCAGTACTTC. The encoded protein is CASSPGQGALNEQYF.

This clonotype showed up just a few times. J is TRBJ1-1 and V is TRBV5-1, with D tentatively TRBD1 (5 bases). Trimming stripped 2 bases from V and 1 base from J, with 9 bases between. CDR1 is SGHRS and CDR2 is YFSETQ in the germline V gene. The CDR3 spans 14 residues. In nucleotides, the CDR3 is TGCGCCAGCAGCTTCCCAGACAGGAACACTGAAGCTTTCTTT. Encoded protein: CASSFPDRNTEAFF.

The chain has TRBV20-1 and TRBJ1-1, with D tentatively TRBD1 (5 bases). The CDR3 is made up of 11 amino acids. Between the trimmed V and J ends, which lost 5 bases and 10 bases, there was a span of 14 bases. Germline V gives CDR1 DFQATT, CDR2 SNEGSKA (reference sequence). The CDR3 region is CSARDASTAFF. CDR3 nucleotides: TGCAGTGCTCGGGACGCTTCAACAGCTTTCTTT.

The J gene is TRBJ2-4, the V gene TRBV4-3; a weak D match, TRBD1 (5 bases). The V gene lost 0 bases and the J gene lost 0 bases, with 15 bases spanning the gap. Germline V gene data show CDR1 as LGHNA and CDR2 as YSLEER. The CDR3 is made up of 18 amino acids. The CDR3 nucleotides are TGCGCCAGCAGCCAAGATCTCTTAGGGGCCGCAGCCAAAAACATTCAGTACTTC. Translating it yields CASSQDLLGAAAKNIQYF.

A few counts support this clonotype. The V call is TRBV10-1, the J call TRBJ1-6; the D gene is possibly TRBD1 (5 bases). This CDR3 is 15 amino acids long. The germline CDR1 and CDR2 sequences are WNHNN and SYGVQD (reference sequence). V dropped 5 bases and J dropped 7 bases, with 15 bases sitting between them. The CDR3 is CASSKSTATNSPLHF. The CDR3 region has the DNA TGCGCCAGCAGTAAATCGACAGCGACCAATTCACCCCTCCACTTT.

The rearrangement links TRBV6-5 to TRBJ1-1; D is uncertain. Per the germline V gene, CDR1 is MNHEY and CDR2 is SVGAGI. The CDR3 runs to 12 residues. Trimming pared 9 bases from V and 5 bases from J, leaving 13 bases between. This CDR3 is CARDCDRTEAFF. Here the CDR3 DNA reads TGTGCCAGGGATTGTGATCGAACTGAAGCTTTCTTT.

This rearrangement joins TRBV5-1 to TRBJ2-7, with 7 positions matching TRBD2. Per the germline V gene, CDR1 is SGHRS and CDR2 is YFSETQ. With V trimmed by 5 bases and J by 6 bases, 14 bases remained unmatched. The CDR3 has 15 residues. The CDR3 nucleotides read TGCGCCAGCAGTCAGACATCCGGGACTATCCTCGAGCAGTACTTC. It encodes CASSQTSGTILEQYF.

This clonotype was seen more than once but under ten times. The DNA of the CDR3 is TGTGCCAGCAAGGGGCTGACGACTCTTCAAGGGACCCTTAACTATGGCTACACCTTC. This codes for CASKGLTTLQGTLNYGYTF. The chain links TRBV7-9 to TRBJ1-2; D might be TRBD1 (5 bases). Per germline, CDR1 SEHNR and CDR2 FQNEAQ (reference sequence). Trimming shortened V by 7 bases and J by 1 base, and 28 bases separated the two germline ends. The CDR3 totals 19 residues.

This clonotype occurred many times. This chain uses TRBV29-1 with TRBJ2-7; tentative D call: TRBD2 (5 bases). The length of the CDR3 is 14 residues. Trimming removed 1 base from V and 2 bases from J, with 12 bases in between. Germline V CDR1 and CDR2: SQVTM, ANQGSEA. The CDR3 region has the DNA TGCAGCGTTGAAGGCCCCCCGGGAACCTACGAGCAGTACTTC. Translating gives CSVEGPPGTYEQYF.

This clonotype was observed a few times. This CDR3 is CASSLGLTGELFF. CDR3 in DNA: TGTGCCAGCAGTTTAGGCCTCACCGGGGAGCTGTTTTTT. This sequence joins TRBV12-3 or TRBV12-4 and TRBJ2-2; D not certain. Trimming pared 1 base from V and 4 bases from J, leaving 4 bases between. The CDR3 sequence is 13 residues long.

V and J are TRBV7-2 and TRBJ2-7; D not certain. This CDR3 is 15 amino acids long. Germline-derived CDR1 and CDR2 are SGHTA and FQGNSA. V dropped 2 bases and J dropped 0 bases, with 11 bases sitting between them. The CDR3 here is CASSLNPYSSYEQYF. CDR3 coding DNA: TGTGCCAGCAGCTTAAATCCGTACAGCTCCTACGAGCAGTACTTC.

The table lists this clonotype with many counts. The chain joins TRBV9 to TRBJ2-1; 11 bases match TRBD2. Germline V gives CDR1 SGDLS, CDR2 YYNGEE. V lost 0 bases to trimming and J lost 4 bases; unmatched junction nucleotides: 0. The CDR3 spans 15 residues. This CDR3 reads CASSVGTSGYNEQFF. CDR3 nucleotide sequence: TGTGCCAGCAGCGTAGGGACTAGCGGGTACAATGAGCAGTTCTTC.

This clonotype was detected many times. The chain links TRBV7-2 to TRBJ1-5; tentatively, D is TRBD1 (6 bases). CDR1 and CDR2 from the germline V gene are SGHTA and FQGNSA. The CDR3 spans 15 residues. V lost 4 bases, J lost 10 bases, and 20 bases lay in between. CDR3 residues: CASSSSGQQGLPQHF. CDR3 in DNA: TGTGCCAGCAGCTCAAGTGGACAGCAAGGTCTCCCCCAGCATTTT.

This clonotype was seen at least ten times. The V call is TRBV12-3 or TRBV12-4, the J call TRBJ2-2, with 8 nucleotides matching TRBD2. The CDR3 is made up of 15 amino acids. V gave up 7 bases and J gave up 5 bases; unmatched junction bases: 9. CDR3 nucleotides: TGTGCCAGCAAATTATGGGCTAGCGGGACCGGGGAGCTGTTTTTT. It codes for CASKLWASGTGELFF.

The sample holds a few counts of this clonotype. V usage is TRBV18 and J usage is TRBJ2-3; TRBD2 is a possible D gene (6 bases). CDR3 length equals 15 residues. Per the germline V gene, CDR1 is KGHSH and CDR2 is LQKENI. Between the trimmed V and J ends, which lost 4 bases and 2 bases, there was a span of 13 bases. CDR3 amino acids: CASSLLARATDTQYF. CDR3 sequence (DNA): TGTGCCAGCTCACTCCTAGCGAGAGCCACAGATACGCAGTATTTT. Complete variable domain (other parts from reference TRBV18 and TRBJ2-3): NAGVMQNPRHLVRRRGQEARLRCSPMKGHSHVYWYRQLPEEGLKFMVYLQKENIIDESGMPKERFSAEFPKEGPSILRIQQVVRGDSAAYFCASSLLARATDTQYFGPGTRLTVL.

This clonotype was observed at least ten times. The chain combines TRBV5-1 with TRBJ2-3; D is undetermined. The V gene lost 7 bases and the J gene lost 0 bases, with 18 bases spanning the gap. The CDR3 covers 16 residues. Germline V gives CDR1 SGHRS, CDR2 YFSETQ. CDR3 bases: TGCGCCAGCGGAGAGTTGGGGATCCCTAGCACAGATACGCAGTATTTT. This gives the protein CASGELGIPSTDTQYF. Using reference TRBV5-1 and TRBJ2-3 for the parts outside the CDR3, the full variable domain is KAGVTQTPRYLIKTRGQQVTLSCSPISGHRSVSWYQQTPGQGLQFLFEYFSETQRNKGNFPGRFSGRQFSNSRSEMNVSTLELGDSALYLCASGELGIPSTDTQYFGPGTRLTVL.

The chain employs TRBV2 and TRBJ1-1, with a possible D match to TRBD1 (5 bases). Germline lookup yields CDR1 SNHLY and CDR2 FYNNEI. This CDR3 has 14 residues. Trimming shortened V by 4 bases and J by 0 bases, and 9 bases separated the two germline ends. CDR3 in DNA: TGTGCCAGCAGTGGACAGACTATGAACACTGAAGCTTTCTTT. It encodes CASSGQTMNTEAFF.

This clonotype was seen ten or more times. V and J are TRBV7-9 and TRBJ2-3, with a possible D match to TRBD2 (6 bases). The germline CDR1 and CDR2 sequences are SEHNR and FQNEAQ (reference sequence). Trimming stripped 4 bases from V and 4 bases from J, with 15 bases between. The CDR3 consists of 15 residues. CDR3 in DNA: TGTGCCAGCAGCTCAGCAGAGGGAGGAGCAGATACGCAGTATTTT. As protein: CASSSAEGGADTQYF.

The genes are TRBV9 and TRBJ1-4; D might be TRBD1 (6 bases). CDR1 and CDR2 (germline): SGDLS, YYNGEE. The length of the CDR3 is 17 residues. The germline V and J ends were trimmed by 3 bases and 4 bases, with 19 bases remaining between them. Here the CDR3 DNA reads TGTGCCAGCAGCGCCCCCGGGGAGGGGGATTATAATGAAAAACTGTTTTTT. It translates to CASSAPGEGDYNEKLFF.

The CDR3 DNA reads TGCGCCAGCAGCTTGGGCCTAATTAATTCACCCCTCCACTTT. It yields the protein CASSLGLINSPLHF. This sequence joins TRBV5-1 and TRBJ1-6; D not resolved. Germline V gene lookup returns CDR1 SGHRS and CDR2 YFSETQ. This CDR3 is 14 amino acids long. Trimming removed 0 bases from V and 6 bases from J, with 7 bases in between.

This clonotype was counted between two and nine times. This rearrangement joins TRBV18 to TRBJ1-1; D is perhaps TRBD1 (6 bases). Germline CDR1 KGHSH, CDR2 LQKENI. This CDR3 has 16 amino acids. V was shortened by 6 bases and J by 0 bases, with 17 bases between the two germline ends. The CDR3 region has the DNA TGTGCCAGCTCCCCCAGCAGGGGCTTGCTGAACACTGAAGCTTTCTTT. The encoded protein is CASSPSRGLLNTEAFF.